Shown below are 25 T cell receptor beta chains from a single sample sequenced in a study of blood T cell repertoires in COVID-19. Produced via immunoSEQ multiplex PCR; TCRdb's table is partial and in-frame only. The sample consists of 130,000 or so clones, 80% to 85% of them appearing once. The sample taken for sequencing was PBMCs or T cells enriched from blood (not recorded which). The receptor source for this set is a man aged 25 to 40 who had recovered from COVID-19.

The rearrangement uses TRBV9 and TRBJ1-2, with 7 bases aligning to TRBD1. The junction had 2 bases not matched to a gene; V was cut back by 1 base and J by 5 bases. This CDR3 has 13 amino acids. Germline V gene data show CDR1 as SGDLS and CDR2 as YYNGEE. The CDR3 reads CASSVQGDYGYTF. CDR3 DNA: TGTGCCAGCAGCGTACAGGGGGATTATGGCTACACCTTC. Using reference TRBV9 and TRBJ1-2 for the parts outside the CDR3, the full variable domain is DSGVTQTPKHLITATGQRVTLRCSPRSGDLSVYWYQQSLDQGLQFLIQYYNGEERAKGNILERFSAQQFPDLHSELNLSSLELGDSALYFCASSVQGDYGYTFGSGTRLTVV.

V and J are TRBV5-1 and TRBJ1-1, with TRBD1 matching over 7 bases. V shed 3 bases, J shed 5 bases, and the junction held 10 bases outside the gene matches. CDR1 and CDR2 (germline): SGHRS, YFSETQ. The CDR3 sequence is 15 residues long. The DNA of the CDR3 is TGCGCCAGCAGCTCTGGACAGGCTCAAGGGACTGAAGCTTTCTTT. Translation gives CASSSGQAQGTEAFF.

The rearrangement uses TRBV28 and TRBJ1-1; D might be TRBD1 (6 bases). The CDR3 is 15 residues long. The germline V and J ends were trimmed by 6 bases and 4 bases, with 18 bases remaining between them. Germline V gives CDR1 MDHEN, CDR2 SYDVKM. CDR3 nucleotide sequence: TGTGCCAGCAGGAATACAGGGTACGGAGTCACTGAAGCTTTCTTT. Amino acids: CASRNTGYGVTEAFF.

This CDR3 reads CASSGGQGVSNQPQHF. CDR3 coding DNA: TGTGCCAGCAGCGGGGGACAGGGGGTTAGCAATCAGCCCCAGCATTTT. J is TRBJ1-5 and V is TRBV11-2, with 11 bases matching TRBD1. There are 16 residues in the CDR3. Germline CDR1 SGHAT, CDR2 FQNNGV. Losses at the gene ends were 5 bases for V and 0 bases for J; bases not matched to a gene: 3.

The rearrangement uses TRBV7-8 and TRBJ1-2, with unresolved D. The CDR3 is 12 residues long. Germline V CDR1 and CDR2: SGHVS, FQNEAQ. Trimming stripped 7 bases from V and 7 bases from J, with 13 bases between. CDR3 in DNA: TGTGCCAGCACCCCATCACGGGGTGGCTACACCTTC. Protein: CASTPSRGGYTF. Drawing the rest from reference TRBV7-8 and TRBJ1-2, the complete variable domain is GAGVSQSPRYKVAKRGQDVALRCDPISGHVSLFWYQQALGQGPEFLTYFQNEAQLDKSGLPSDRFFAERPEGSVSTLKIQRTQQEDSAVYLCASTPSRGGYTFGSGTRLTVV.

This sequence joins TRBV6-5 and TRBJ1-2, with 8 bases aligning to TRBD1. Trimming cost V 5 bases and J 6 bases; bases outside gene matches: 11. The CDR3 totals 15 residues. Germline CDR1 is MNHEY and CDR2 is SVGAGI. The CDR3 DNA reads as TGTGCCAGCAGTCCAACGACAGGGGCAGTAGATGGCTACACCTTC. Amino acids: CASSPTTGAVDGYTF.

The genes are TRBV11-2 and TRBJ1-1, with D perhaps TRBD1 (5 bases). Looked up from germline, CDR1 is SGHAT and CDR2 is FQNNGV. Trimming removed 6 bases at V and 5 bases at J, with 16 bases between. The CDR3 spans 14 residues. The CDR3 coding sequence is TGTGCCAGCAGAGAACTCAGGGTAGGGACTGAAGCTTTCTTT. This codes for CASRELRVGTEAFF.

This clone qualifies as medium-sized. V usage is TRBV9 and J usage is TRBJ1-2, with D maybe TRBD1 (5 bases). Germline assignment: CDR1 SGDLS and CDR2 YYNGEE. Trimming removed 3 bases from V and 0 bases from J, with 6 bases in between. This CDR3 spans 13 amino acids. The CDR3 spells CASSAGTNYGYTF. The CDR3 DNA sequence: TGTGCCAGCAGCGCAGGGACTAACTATGGCTACACCTTC.

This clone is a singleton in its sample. CDR3 protein: CASSPETSGSTDTQYF. The CDR3 region has the DNA TGTGCCAGCTCACCAGAAACTAGCGGGAGCACAGATACGCAGTATTTT. The chain couples TRBV18 to TRBJ2-3; 9 bases agree with TRBD2. The germline gives CDR1 KGHSH, CDR2 LQKENI. This CDR3 spans 16 amino acids. V was clipped by 2 bases and J by 0 bases; unmatched bases: 3.

CDR3: CASSPRTSGRVDTQYF. The CDR3 DNA sequence: TGTGCCAGCAGCCCCCGGACTAGCGGGAGAGTAGATACGCAGTATTTT. The rearrangement links TRBV7-3 to TRBJ2-3, with 13 bases fitting TRBD2. The CDR3 is made up of 16 amino acids. Germline V gene sequence: CDR1 SGHTA, CDR2 FQGTGA. After removal of 5 bases from V and 5 bases from J, the junction contained 7 bases not matched to a gene.

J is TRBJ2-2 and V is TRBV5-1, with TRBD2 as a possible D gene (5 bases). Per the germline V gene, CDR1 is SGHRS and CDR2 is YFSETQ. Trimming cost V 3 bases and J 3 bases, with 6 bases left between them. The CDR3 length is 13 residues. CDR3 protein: CASSWRDTGELFF. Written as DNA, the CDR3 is TGCGCCAGCAGCTGGCGGGACACCGGGGAGCTGTTTTTT.

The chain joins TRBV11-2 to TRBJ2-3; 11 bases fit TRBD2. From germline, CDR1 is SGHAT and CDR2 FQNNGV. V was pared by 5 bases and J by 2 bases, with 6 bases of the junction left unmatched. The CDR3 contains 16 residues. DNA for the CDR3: TGTGCCAGCAGCCACAGGACTAGCGGGTACACAGATACGCAGTATTTT. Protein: CASSHRTSGYTDTQYF.

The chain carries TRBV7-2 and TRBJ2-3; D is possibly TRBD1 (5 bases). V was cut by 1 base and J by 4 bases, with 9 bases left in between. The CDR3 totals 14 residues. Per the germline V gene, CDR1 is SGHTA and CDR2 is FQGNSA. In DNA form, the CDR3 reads TGTGCCAGCAGCTTAGGGACACGCGCAGATACGCAGTATTTT. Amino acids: CASSLGTRADTQYF.

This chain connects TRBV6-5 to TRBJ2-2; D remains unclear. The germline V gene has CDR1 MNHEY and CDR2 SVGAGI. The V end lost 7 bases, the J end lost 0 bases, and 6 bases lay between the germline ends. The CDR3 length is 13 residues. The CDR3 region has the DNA TGTGCCAGCACCACAGCGAACACCGGGGAGCTGTTTTTT. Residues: CASTTANTGELFF.

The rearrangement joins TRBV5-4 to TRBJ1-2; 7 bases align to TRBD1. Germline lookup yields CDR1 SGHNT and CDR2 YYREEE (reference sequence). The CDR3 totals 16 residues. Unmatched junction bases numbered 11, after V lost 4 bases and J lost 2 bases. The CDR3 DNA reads TGTGCCAGCAGCCCAGCCATTGGGACAGAAAACTATGGCTACACCTTC. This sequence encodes CASSPAIGTENYGYTF.

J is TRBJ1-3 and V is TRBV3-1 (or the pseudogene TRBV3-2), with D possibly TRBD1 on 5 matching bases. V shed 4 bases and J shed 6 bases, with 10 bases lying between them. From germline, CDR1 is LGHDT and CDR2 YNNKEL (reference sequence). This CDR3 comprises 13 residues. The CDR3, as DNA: TGTGCCAGCAGCCGTCAGGGTGTAAACACCATATATTTT. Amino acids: CASSRQGVNTIYF.

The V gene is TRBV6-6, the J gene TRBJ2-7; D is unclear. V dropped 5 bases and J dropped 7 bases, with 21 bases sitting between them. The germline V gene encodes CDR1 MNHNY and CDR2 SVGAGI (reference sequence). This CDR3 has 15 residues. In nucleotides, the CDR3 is TGTGCCAGCAGTCCCTCGTCCCGGCCCCTGCGGGAGCAGTACTTC. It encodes CASSPSSRPLREQYF.

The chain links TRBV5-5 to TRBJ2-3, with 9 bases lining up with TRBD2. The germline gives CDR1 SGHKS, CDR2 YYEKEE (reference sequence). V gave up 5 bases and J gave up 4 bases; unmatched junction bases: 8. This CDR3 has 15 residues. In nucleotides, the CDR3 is TGTGCCAGCAGTCCACAGCGGGAGGTGGCAGATACGCAGTATTTT. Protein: CASSPQREVADTQYF.

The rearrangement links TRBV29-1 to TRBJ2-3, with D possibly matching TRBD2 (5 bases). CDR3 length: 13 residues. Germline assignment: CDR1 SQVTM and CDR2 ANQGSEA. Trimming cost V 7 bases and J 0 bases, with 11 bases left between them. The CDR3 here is CSGEERSTDTQYF. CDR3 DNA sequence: TGCAGCGGGGAAGAGCGGAGCACAGATACGCAGTATTTT.

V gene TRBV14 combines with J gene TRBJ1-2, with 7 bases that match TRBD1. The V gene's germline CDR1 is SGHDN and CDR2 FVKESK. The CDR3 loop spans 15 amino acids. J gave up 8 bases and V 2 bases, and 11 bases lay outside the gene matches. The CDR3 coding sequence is TGTGCCAGCAGCCAACGTAGGGGGCCGACTAGGGGCTACACCTTC. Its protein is CASSQRRGPTRGYTF.

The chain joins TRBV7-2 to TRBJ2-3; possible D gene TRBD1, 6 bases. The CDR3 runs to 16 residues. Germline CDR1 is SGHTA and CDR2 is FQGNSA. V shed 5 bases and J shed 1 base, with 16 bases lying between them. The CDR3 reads CASSPSAPGGTDTQYF. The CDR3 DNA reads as TGTGCCAGCAGCCCCTCAGCGCCAGGGGGCACAGATACGCAGTATTTT. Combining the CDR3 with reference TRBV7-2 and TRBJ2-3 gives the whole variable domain GAGVSQSPSNKVTEKGKDVELRCDPISGHTALYWYRQSLGQGLEFLIYFQGNSAPDKSGLPSDRFSAERTGGSVSTLTIQRTQQEDSAVYLCASSPSAPGGTDTQYFGPGTRLTVL.

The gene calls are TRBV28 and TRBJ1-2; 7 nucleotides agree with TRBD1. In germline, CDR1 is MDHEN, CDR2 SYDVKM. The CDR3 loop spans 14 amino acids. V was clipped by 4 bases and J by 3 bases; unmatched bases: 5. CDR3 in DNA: TGTGCCAGCAGTTCAGGGGGGACATACTATGGCTACACCTTC. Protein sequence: CASSSGGTYYGYTF.

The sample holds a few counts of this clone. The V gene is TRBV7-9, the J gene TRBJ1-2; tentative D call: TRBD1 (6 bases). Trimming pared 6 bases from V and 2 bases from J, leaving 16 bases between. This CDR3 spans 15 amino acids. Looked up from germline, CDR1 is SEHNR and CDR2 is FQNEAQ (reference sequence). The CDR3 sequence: CASSSIYRENYGYTF. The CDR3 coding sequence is TGTGCCAGCAGTTCAATCTACAGGGAGAACTATGGCTACACCTTC.

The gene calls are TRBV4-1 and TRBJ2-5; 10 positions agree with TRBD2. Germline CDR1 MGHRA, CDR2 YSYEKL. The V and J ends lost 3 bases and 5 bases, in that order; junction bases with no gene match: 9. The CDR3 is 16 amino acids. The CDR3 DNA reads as TGCGCCAGCAGCCACGGAAGGACTAGCGGAGGGGAGACCCAGTACTTC. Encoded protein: CASSHGRTSGGETQYF.

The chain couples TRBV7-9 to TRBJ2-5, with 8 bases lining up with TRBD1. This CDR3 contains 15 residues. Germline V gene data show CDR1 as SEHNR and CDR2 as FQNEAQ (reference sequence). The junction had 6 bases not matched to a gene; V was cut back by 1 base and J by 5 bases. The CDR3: CASSLGAGGAETQYF. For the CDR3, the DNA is TGTGCCAGCAGCTTAGGGGCAGGGGGCGCTGAGACCCAGTACTTC.